This T cell receptor (beta chain) was captured in a study of blood T cells in healthy people across ages. Points from the study as a whole: The authors considered diversity estimates from one million T cells to be underestimates. Correlation between TCR beta diversity and naive T cell percentage was strong.

With regard to this clonotype: Its antigen is not known.

Trimming took 3 bases from V and 7 from J; bases not matched to a gene: 5. This CDR3 has 15 amino acids. Germline V gives CDR1 MRHNA, CDR2 SNTAGT. Next came a second PCR, run for roughly 6 to 11 cycles, which used a sample-barcoded 5' primer along with a J-beta primer mix. The template-switch adaptor was a 5' adaptor with 12 random nucleotides. It tagged each cDNA molecule. Any given sample supplied a minimum of 2.5 million CDR3-containing paired-end reads. TCRdb fed the 5' RACE reads into MiXCR, producing one record per CDR3 protein. In the table there are approximately 800,000 distinct CDR3 sequences, about 59% of which are singletons.

The chain has TRBV6-4 and TRBJ2-2, with 10 nucleotides matching TRBD1. Sequencing was done on a sample of blood. The TCR comes from a man aged 30 to 39 in good health. As DNA, the CDR3 is TGTGCCAGCAGTGAACGACAGGGGGCCGGCGGGGAGCTGTTTTTT. This codes for CASSERQGAGGELFF.